The following is a T cell receptor (beta chain) sequence with its context. Its antigen is unknown. TCRdb's table, derived via immunoSEQ multiplex PCR, lists solely in-frame clones and lacks some. The data hold about 120,000 clones, with 86% observed a single time. The sample belongs to a study of cytomegalovirus exposure and HLA in healthy donors. Findings and limits, study-wide: In the 120 validation repertoires, under 95% of cluster scores exceeded 0, per a later analysis. Rare TCR sequences dominated, though some public TCRs recurred in many donors.

This CDR3 has 14 amino acids. The germline V gene encodes CDR1 SGDLS and CDR2 YYNGEE. Unmatched junction bases numbered 3, after V lost 0 bases and J lost 7 bases. V gene TRBV9 combines with J gene TRBJ2-5, with 10 bases lining up with TRBD1. The sequence came from a man aged 18 to 30 in good health and CMV-seronegative. What was sequenced was PBMCs. The CDR3 loop is CASSVEDRGLTQYF. The CDR3 nucleotides are TGTGCCAGCAGCGTAGAGGACAGGGGGTTGACCCAGTACTTC.